This T cell receptor beta chain was identified in a study of early T cells in non-severe SARS-CoV-2 infection. Via MiXCR, TCRdb re-called the 5' RACE reads, giving one row per CDR3 protein. The sample lists approximately 50,000 distinct CDR3 sequences, approximately 9.4% seen once, with about 8.6% in the top ten. This clonotype was seen repeatedly, ten times or more. This CDR3 is built from 13 residues. Germline V gene sequence: CDR1 MGHDK, CDR2 SYGVNS. The V gene end was trimmed by 6 bases and the J gene end by 3 bases; junction bases not matched to a gene: 2. The gene calls are TRBV25-1 and TRBJ2-7; 10 bases align to TRBD1. This receptor was identified in an adult who was a healthcare worker with PCR-confirmed SARS-CoV-2 infection or an uninfected control (not recorded which). Sequencing was carried out using whole blood. The CDR3 loop reads CASRDRGLYEQYF. CDR3 DNA: TGTGCCAGCAGAGACAGGGGGCTCTACGAGCAGTACTTC.